Below, one T cell receptor (beta chain) is given with its context. Its antigen is unknown. The method was immunoSEQ multiplex PCR; TCRdb's version includes in-frame clones alone and lacks a portion of them. This table holds a few million clones, 90% to 97% found once. This sample stems from a study of shared clonotypes between healthy human individuals. The germline CDR1 and CDR2 sequences are SGHRS and YFSETQ. Deletions cut 0 bases from V and 5 bases from J, with 20 bases between. The CDR3 loop spans 17 amino acids. Study findings and constraints: Unshared clonotypes carried lower generation probabilities than those common to all four donors.

This receptor was obtained from a man between 18 and 35 years old in good health. What was sequenced was naive CD4+ T cells sorted from blood. Sample subset: CD45RA+ positively selected. The chain uses TRBV5-1 and TRBJ2-5, with a weak D call TRBD2 (6 bases). CDR3 DNA: TGCGCCAGCAGCTTGGGGGGAGGTCTCAACTGGGGTGAGACCCAGTACTTC. This translates into CASSLGGGLNWGETQYF.